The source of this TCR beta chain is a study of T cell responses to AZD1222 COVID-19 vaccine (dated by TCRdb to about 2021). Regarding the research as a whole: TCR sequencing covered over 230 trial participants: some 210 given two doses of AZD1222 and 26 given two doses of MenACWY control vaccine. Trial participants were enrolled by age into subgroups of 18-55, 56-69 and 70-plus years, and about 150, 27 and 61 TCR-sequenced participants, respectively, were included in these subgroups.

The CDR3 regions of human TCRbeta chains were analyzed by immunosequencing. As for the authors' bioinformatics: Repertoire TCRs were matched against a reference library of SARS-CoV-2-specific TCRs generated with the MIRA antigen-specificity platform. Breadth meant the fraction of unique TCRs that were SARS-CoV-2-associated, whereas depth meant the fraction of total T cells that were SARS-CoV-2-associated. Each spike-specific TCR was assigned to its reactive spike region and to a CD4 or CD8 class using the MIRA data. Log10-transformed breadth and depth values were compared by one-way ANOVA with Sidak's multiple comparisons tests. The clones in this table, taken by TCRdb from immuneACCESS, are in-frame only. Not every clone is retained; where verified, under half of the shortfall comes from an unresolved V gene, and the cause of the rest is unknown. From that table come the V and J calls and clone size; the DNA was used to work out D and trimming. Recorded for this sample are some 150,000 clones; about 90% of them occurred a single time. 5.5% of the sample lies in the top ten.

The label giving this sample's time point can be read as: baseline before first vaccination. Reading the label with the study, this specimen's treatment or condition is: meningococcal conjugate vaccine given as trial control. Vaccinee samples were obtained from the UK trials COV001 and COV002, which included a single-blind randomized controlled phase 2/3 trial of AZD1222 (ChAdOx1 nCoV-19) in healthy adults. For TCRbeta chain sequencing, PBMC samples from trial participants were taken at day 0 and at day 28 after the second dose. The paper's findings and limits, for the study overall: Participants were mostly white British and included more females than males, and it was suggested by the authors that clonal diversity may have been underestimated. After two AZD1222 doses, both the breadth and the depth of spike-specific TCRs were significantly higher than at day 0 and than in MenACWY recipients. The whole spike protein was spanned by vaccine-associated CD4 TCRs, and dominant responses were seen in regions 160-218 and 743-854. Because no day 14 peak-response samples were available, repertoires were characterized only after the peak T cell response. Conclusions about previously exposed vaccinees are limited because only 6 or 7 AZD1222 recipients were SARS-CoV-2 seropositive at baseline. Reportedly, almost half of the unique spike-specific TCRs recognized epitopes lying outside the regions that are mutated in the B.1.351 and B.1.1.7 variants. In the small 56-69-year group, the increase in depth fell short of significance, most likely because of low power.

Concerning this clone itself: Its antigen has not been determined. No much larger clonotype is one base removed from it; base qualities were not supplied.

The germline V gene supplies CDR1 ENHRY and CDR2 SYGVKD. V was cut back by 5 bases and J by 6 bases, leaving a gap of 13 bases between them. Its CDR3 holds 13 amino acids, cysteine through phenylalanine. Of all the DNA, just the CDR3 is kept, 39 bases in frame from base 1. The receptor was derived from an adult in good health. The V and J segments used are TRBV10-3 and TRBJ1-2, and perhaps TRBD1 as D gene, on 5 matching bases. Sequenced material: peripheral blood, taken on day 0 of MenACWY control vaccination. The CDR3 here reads CAISQTVGDGYTF. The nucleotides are TGTGCCATCAGTCAGACAGTCGGGGATGGCTACACCTTC.